Given below is one T cell receptor (beta chain) in context. Its antigen remains undetermined. There are no base qualities to consult, and no much larger clone falls within one base. This sample also contains other DNA sequences that code for the same CDR3. Library construction relied on the immunoSEQ multiplex PCR assay. The multiplex PCR relied on a mix of 60 forward primers for TCR Vbeta segments and 13 reverse primers for TCR Jbeta segments. The CDR3 region of rearranged TCR beta genes was amplified from genomic DNA with a multiplex PCR assay. Amplified TCR beta libraries were sequenced as 87-base-pair reads on the Illumina HiSeq System. As for the original processing: Across the roughly 670 repertoires, a later analysis counted 75 million to 90 million unique TCR beta chains, approximately 12 million of which were shared by at least two donors. To remove PCR and sequencing errors, raw reads were error-corrected and collapsed into unique sequences using a nearest-neighbor algorithm that merged closely related sequences. CDR3 sequences were aligned to IMGT reference sequences to assign V, D and J gene segments. For a sequence to be retained, a match of at least six nucleotides to both a V gene segment and a J gene segment was required. Rearrangements were classified as productive when the CDR3 lacked stop codons and remained in frame with V and J, and all other rearrangements were classified as non-productive. Following IMGT convention, CDR3 was defined as the stretch from the second conserved V-encoded cysteine up to the conserved J-encoded phenylalanine. The earlier analysis of some 540 of the donors excluded any sequence lacking an unambiguous match to a single V gene segment. In an earlier analysis of approximately 590 of the donors, V segments were called functional above 56.7% productive rearrangements and were called segregating when the between-donor standard deviation exceeded 5%. To diagnose cytomegalovirus status from the catalog of TCR beta chain sequences, a statistical classification framework was built. V and J gene assignment, in a later analysis, came from comparing TCR nucleotide sequences with IMGT/GENE-DB human TR gene sequences. A later analysis assigned CDR3 sequences and most-parsimonious VDJ recombination scenarios with the TCRdist pipeline. In a later analysis, each TCR beta chain was defined by its CDR3 amino acid sequence together with its V-gene family, and reads without a unique V-gene family were excluded. As a way to deal with suspected cross-contamination and a sequencing artifact, a later analysis dropped approximately 570 nucleotide sequences that were highly shared and had low generation probability. For each public chain, a later analysis derived a clonal expansion index from normalized ranks of inferred template counts within each repertoire. In a later analysis, generation probabilities were computed with a VDJ recombination model fitted to out-of-frame rearrangements, and the resulting probabilities were checked against IGoR. Hypergeometric tests were used in a later analysis to score TCR-TCR, TCR-HLA and TCR-CMV co-occurrence, with a repertoire-size bias correction applied to the TCR pairs. In a later analysis, false discovery rates were estimated by permuting HLA or CMV assignments 20 times. In a later analysis, co-occurring TCRs were grouped using DBSCAN, and TCRdist sequence similarity was added for clustering within HLA-allele-positive subsets. For co-occurrence clustering, repertoires with fewer than 30,000 or more than 120,000 public chains were excluded, along with 5 or 6 repertoires with anomalous nucleotide sharing. As stored in TCRdb, this immuneACCESS dataset retains in-frame rearrangements with V and J assigned. A fraction of the clones does not appear; measured against another copy, unresolved V genes explain less than half of the discrepancy, and the remainder lacks a known reason. D and trimming were read from the DNA, whereas the V and J calls and clone size are those reported in that table. A total of over 100,000 clones appear in this sample, approximately 77% of them only once. The ten biggest clones cover 1.3% to 1.5% of the sample.

The cohort comprised around 690 healthy bone marrow donors. Cohort members were all nominally healthy when sampled, although unrecorded immune exposures were likely present. The donor tested CMV seronegative and was one of the 352 seronegative cohort members. A peripheral blood sample was collected from each donor, and TCR beta sequencing was performed on peripheral blood mononuclear cells. The Qiagen DNeasy Blood Extraction Kit was used to extract genomic DNA from the blood cell samples. The data belong to a study of cytomegalovirus exposure and HLA in healthy donors (dated by TCRdb to the late 2010s). Some background on the complete study: According to an earlier analysis of several hundred of the donors, 150 million to 200 million T cells yielded over 90 million unique TCR beta sequences and 250 to 350 Gb of sequence data. Around 320 gigabases of sequencing data and approximately 84 million unique TCR sequences were included in an early release covering about 620 HLA-typed donors. Of the roughly 400 genotyped donors, 75% to 85% were placed in the genetic ancestry cluster associated with self-reported Caucasian donors. The aim of the study was to test whether cataloging public T cell receptors could identify signatures of past pathogen exposure. The study used immunosequencing to profile the T cell repertoires of 666 subjects and linked those repertoires to cytomegalovirus serostatus. Besides the first cohort of 550 to 750 subjects, a separate validation cohort made up of 120 or so different subjects was used. To predict cytomegalovirus infection status, the study brought together high-throughput TCR immunosequencing, statistical association of individual TCRs with disease status, and machine learning. In a later analysis, previously published TCR beta repertoires from fewer than 750 donors were re-analyzed and high-resolution HLA genotyping was added so that TCR occurrence patterns could be studied. Rather than using new phenotypic data, the later analysis identified candidate immune exposures from TCR beta sequences and from how often those sequences occurred across donors. An earlier analysis of some 500 of the donors used high-throughput TCR beta sequencing to judge whether each TCR beta V gene segment behaved as functional or pseudogenic. Donor age, sex, ethnicity and CMV serostatus were collected together with the repertoire data. A later genetic analysis used genome-wide SNP genotypes for about 60% of the roughly 670 donors, treating that subset as a discovery cohort. Every discovery cohort repertoire had been produced on one sequencing platform. HLA typing included class I and class II loci at four-digit resolution. The number of donors typed differed by locus, with about 620-630 for A, B, C, DRB1 and DQB1, more than 500 for DQA1, about 610 for DPA1, and around 460 for DPB1. About five DR-DQ haplotypes were handled as single units for association and clustering because linkage in the cohort was strong. Across under 500 genotyped donors of the cohort, an average of approximately 240,000 unique TCR beta nucleotide sequences per donor were sequenced, and roughly 17% of those sequences were non-productive.

Relative to germline, V is missing 1 base and J is missing 8 bases, with 4 bases of the junction outside any gene match. The CDR3 runs 13 amino acids, cysteine and phenylalanine included. Left in the record is the CDR3 DNA by itself, 39 bases read in frame from the first base. Per the germline V gene (reference sequence), SEHNR is the CDR1 and FQNEAQ is the CDR2. The study at large found these results: According to the authors, the approach could potentially be generalized to other disease states and immunological phenotypes. When HLA alleles, especially DR and DQ, strongly co-occurred, attributing TCR associations to individual alleles was difficult. Linkage disequilibrium might explain the correlated functional status among segregating V segments, but an unknown experimental factor could not be ruled out. V-gene and J-gene trimming of TCR beta chains was associated with a missense DCLRE1C variant in a later genetic analysis, and the association was replicated in an independent cohort. In a later analysis, most CMV-associated TCR beta chains were found to appear HLA-restricted, with HLA associations seemingly driven largely by CMV exposure. Because counts were too low, seventeen rarely observed V segments, including chromosome 9 orphons, were excluded from the earlier analysis of around 590 of the donors. The study gave a list of more than 150 TCR beta chains associated with cytomegalovirus. Most TCR sequences were observed very rarely across donors, whereas some public TCRs were present in many individuals. In a later analysis, HLA-associated TCR beta chains were found to be more clonally expanded and to have lower generation probabilities than equally common non-associated chains. A later analysis associated roughly 17,000 TCR beta sequences with specific HLA alleles at a false discovery rate of 0.05. In an earlier analysis of some 500 of the donors, most TCR beta V segments were observed in productive rearrangements about 90% or about 30% of the time, broadly matching IMGT annotations. A group of highly shared sequence variants was considered likely to be a technical artifact of the sequencing pipeline. The classifier was reported to diagnose cytomegalovirus status with high specificity and sensitivity in both the original cohort and the validation cohort. A few of the identified cytomegalovirus-associated TCR beta chains were confirmed in vitro to be specific for cytomegalovirus antigens. According to a later genetic analysis, donors in an Asian-associated ancestry cluster had fewer N-insertions in productive TCRs than the approximately 610-donor mean. Several of the top co-occurrence clusters appeared to be linked to parvovirus B19, influenza, CMV and Epstein-Barr virus, according to a later analysis. A further reported finding was that TCR beta sequences accurately predicted the HLA-A and HLA-B alleles for most subjects in the first cohort. Presence/absence analyses assumed roughly uniform sequencing depth across donors, an assumption that may not hold. For the cohort, immune exposure information was limited to CMV serostatus. HLA typing was unavailable for some donors at each locus, so association tests used only the typed subset. This cohort had only TCR beta chains sequenced, and the lack of alpha or paired-chain data limited which features could be detected. Some IMGT-functional V segments, including TRBV6-2 and TRBV6-3, could not be distinguished by the 87-base-pair reads and were therefore excluded. A later analysis found that TCR association rates varied across HLA loci, with DRB1 alleles showing the most associated TCRs and HLA-C alleles the fewest.

The V and J genes are TRBV7-9 and TRBJ1-2; TRBD1 agrees with 7 junctional bases. This clonotype was sampled from a woman aged 40 to 49 in good health and CMV-seronegative. Sequenced sample: PBMCs. The sequenced DNA is TGTGCCAGCAGCTTAGAGGGGGCGAGGGGCTACACCTTC. This is translated as CASSLEGARGYTF. The full variable domain, with segments outside the CDR3 supplied by the reference TRBV7-9 and TRBJ1-2 proteins, appears as DTGVSQNPRHKITKRGQNVTFRCDPISEHNRLYWYRQTLGQGPEFLTYFQNEAQLEKSRLLSDRFSAERPKGSFSTLEIQRTEQGDSAMYLCASSLEGARGYTFGSGTRLTVV.